The clone carrying this TCR beta chain was recorded many times. Its antigen is unknown. This specimen belongs to a study of T cells in Graves' hyperthyroidism and ophthalmopathy. Study as a whole: Initial diagnosis, before any treatment, was when peripheral blood was collected. Study observations and caveats: Ophthalmopathy was identified by the model a median around 6.9 months ahead of onset. Blood also held most thyroid clonotypes expanded beyond 0.001.

Diagnostic decisions used clinical symptoms, serum thyroxine and TRAb, thyroid ultrasound and orbital computed tomography. Amplification yielded TCR beta CDR3 regions, with RNA transcripts as the source. HTBI primers drove first-round RT-PCR of the TCR CDR3. MiXCR, run by TCRdb on the multiplex PCR reads, gives a single entry per CDR3 protein. The sample records about 720,000 distinct CDR3 sequences, around a sixth being singletons. The CDR3 length is 15 residues. The V end lost 1 base, the J end lost 2 bases, and 11 bases lay between the germline ends. Germline CDR1 MNHEY, CDR2 SMNVEV (reference sequence).

The sample taken for sequencing was blood. This sequence originates from a woman between 45 and 65 years old with Graves' hyperthyroidism that later progressed to Graves' ophthalmopathy. The rearrangement links TRBV27 to TRBJ1-2; D may be TRBD1 (5 bases). The CDR3 spells CASSLLAGQNYGYTF. CDR3 coding DNA: TGTGCCAGCAGTTTATTGGCGGGGCAGAACTATGGCTACACCTTC.